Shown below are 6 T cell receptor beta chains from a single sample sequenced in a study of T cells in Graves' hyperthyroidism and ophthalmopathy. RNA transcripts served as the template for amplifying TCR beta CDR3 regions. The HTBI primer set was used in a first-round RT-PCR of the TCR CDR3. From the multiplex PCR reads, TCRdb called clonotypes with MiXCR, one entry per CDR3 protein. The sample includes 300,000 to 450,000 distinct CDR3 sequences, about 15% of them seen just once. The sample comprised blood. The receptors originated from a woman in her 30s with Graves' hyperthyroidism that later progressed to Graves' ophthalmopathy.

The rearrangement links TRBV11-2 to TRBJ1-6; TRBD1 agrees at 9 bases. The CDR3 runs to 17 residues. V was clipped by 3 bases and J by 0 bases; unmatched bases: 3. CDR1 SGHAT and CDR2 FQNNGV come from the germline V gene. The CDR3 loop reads CASSLDRGSSYNSPLHF. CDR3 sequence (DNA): TGTGCCAGCAGCTTGGACAGGGGAAGCTCCTATAATTCACCCCTCCACTTT.

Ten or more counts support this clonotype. DNA of the CDR3: TGTGCCAGCAGTTACTCGGTGAAACAGCCCCAGCATTTT. Translation gives CASSYSVKQPQHF. V is TRBV6-5 and J is TRBJ1-5; D is unclear. The CDR3 consists of 13 residues. Germline loops: CDR1 MNHEY, CDR2 SVGAGI. With 0 bases removed from V and 7 bases from J, the gap between germline ends came to 7 bases.

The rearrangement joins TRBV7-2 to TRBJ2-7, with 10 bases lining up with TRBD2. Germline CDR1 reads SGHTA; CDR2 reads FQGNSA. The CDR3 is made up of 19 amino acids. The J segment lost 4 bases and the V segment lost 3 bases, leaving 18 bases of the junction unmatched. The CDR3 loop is CASSLRFGERTSGRYEQYF. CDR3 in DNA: TGTGCCAGCAGCTTGAGGTTCGGGGAAAGGACTAGCGGAAGATACGAGCAGTACTTC.

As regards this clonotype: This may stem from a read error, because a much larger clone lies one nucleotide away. The CDR3 nucleotides are TGTGCCAGCAGTTCCCGGGGGGGCATTCAGTACTTC. Its protein product is CASSSRGGIQYF. V gene TRBV12-3 or TRBV12-4 combines with J gene TRBJ2-4; 8 bases agree with TRBD2. J lost 9 bases, V lost 4 bases, and 2 bases had no gene match. The CDR3 sequence is 12 residues long.

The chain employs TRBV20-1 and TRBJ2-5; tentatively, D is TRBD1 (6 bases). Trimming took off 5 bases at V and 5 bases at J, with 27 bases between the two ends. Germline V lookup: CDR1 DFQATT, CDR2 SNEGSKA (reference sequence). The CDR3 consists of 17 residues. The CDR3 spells CSASSWDIGSRTETQYF. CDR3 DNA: TGCAGTGCTTCAAGTTGGGACATAGGGTCGAGGACGGAGACCCAGTACTTC.

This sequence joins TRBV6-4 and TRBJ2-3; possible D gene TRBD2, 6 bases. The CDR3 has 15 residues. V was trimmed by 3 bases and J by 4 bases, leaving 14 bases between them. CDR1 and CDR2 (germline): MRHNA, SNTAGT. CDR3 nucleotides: TGTGCCAGCAGTGAGGGTCCGGGAGAGGCAGATACGCAGTATTTT. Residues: CASSEGPGEADTQYF.